This passage covers 8 T cell receptor beta chains from one sample sequenced in a study of T-cell memory formation after mild COVID-19. MiXCR, applied by TCRdb to the 5' RACE reads, yields one record per CDR3 protein. The sample has approximately 100,000 distinct CDR3 sequences, 9.5% to 15% seen once. The sequenced material came from PBMCs or a T cell subset sorted from them (not recorded which). The receptors derive from an adult woman who had mild COVID-19 (a few samples of this study predate the infection). Cell type and time point are not known.

The chain employs TRBV7-9 and TRBJ1-1; D is unresolved. CDR1 is SEHNR and CDR2 is FQNEAQ in the germline V gene (reference sequence). The V end lost 0 bases, the J end lost 8 bases, and 4 bases lay between the germline ends. The length of the CDR3 is 11 residues. CDR3 amino acids: CASSLAGEAFF. CDR3 sequence (DNA): TGTGCCAGCAGCTTAGCGGGGGAAGCTTTCTTT.

This clonotype has only a few counts. The rearrangement links TRBV30 to TRBJ2-1; TRBD1 might be the D (6 bases). The CDR3 extends over 14 amino acids. Between the trimmed V and J ends, which lost 0 bases and 6 bases, there was a span of 12 bases. Germline loops: CDR1 GTSNPN, CDR2 SVGIG (reference sequence). The CDR3 is CAWSVGRGSNEQFF. DNA of the CDR3: TGTGCCTGGAGTGTTGGAAGGGGGTCCAATGAGCAGTTCTTC.

This clonotype was observed many times. The rearrangement links TRBV25-1 to TRBJ2-1, with 11 bases identical to TRBD2. CDR3 length: 14 residues. Looked up from germline, CDR1 is MGHDK and CDR2 is SYGVNS. With V trimmed by 4 bases and J by 8 bases, 4 bases remained unmatched. The CDR3 sequence is CASSAGLAGDEQFF. The DNA for the CDR3 is TGTGCCAGCAGTGCCGGACTAGCGGGCGATGAGCAGTTCTTC.

This clonotype was counted a few times. This chain joins TRBV14 and TRBJ2-7; weak D call: TRBD2 (5 bases). The CDR3 totals 13 residues. V shed 5 bases and J shed 4 bases, with 12 bases lying between them. The V gene's germline CDR1 is SGHDN and CDR2 FVKESK. DNA for the CDR3: TGTGCCAGCAGCGACGGGGTTTGGTACGAGCAGTACTTC. It translates to CASSDGVWYEQYF.

This clonotype was counted between two and nine times. The chain is built from TRBV30 and TRBJ2-7; D is unclear. Germline CDR1 GTSNPN, CDR2 SVGIG (reference sequence). The length of the CDR3 is 13 residues. V lost 4 bases and J lost 4, with 14 bases in between. CDR3 sequence: CAWTTGAEYEQYF. CDR3 in DNA: TGTGCCTGGACCACGGGTGCCGAATACGAGCAGTACTTC.

At least ten counts were recorded for this clonotype. The DNA for the CDR3 is TGTGCCAGCAGTTCCCCCGGGACACCTTACAATGAGCAGTTCTTC. Translation: CASSSPGTPYNEQFF. J is TRBJ2-1 and V is TRBV6-5; a weak D match, TRBD1 (6 bases). Germline CDR1 and CDR2: MNHEY and SVGAGI. V was pared by 4 bases and J by 4 bases, with 14 bases between. CDR3 size: 15 residues.

This chain connects TRBV12-3 or TRBV12-4 to TRBJ2-7; 8 bases line up with TRBD2. Unmatched junction bases numbered 2, after V lost 5 bases and J lost 5 bases. The CDR3 totals 12 residues. The CDR3: CASSLSGNEQYF. The CDR3, as DNA: TGTGCCAGCAGTCTTAGCGGGAACGAGCAGTACTTC.

This clonotype was seen repeatedly, ten times or more. This chain's CDR3 is CASSSLAFSYEQYF. CDR3 nucleotides: TGTGCCAGCAGCTCATTAGCGTTCTCCTACGAGCAGTACTTC. This chain uses TRBV13 with TRBJ2-7; tentative D call: TRBD2 (5 bases). Trimming shortened V by 4 bases and J by 0 bases, and 10 bases separated the two germline ends. The germline V gene has CDR1 PRHDT and CDR2 FYEKMQ (reference sequence). The CDR3 totals 14 residues.